The rows below give T cell receptor beta chains drawn from one sample of a study of human T cells and chemical hapten exposure. TCRdb itself ran the RACE reads through MiXCR, one entry per CDR3 protein. The table lists about 94,000 distinct CDR3 sequences, about 9% of them singletons. The sample in question was whole blood, obtained in connection with sensitization to the hapten diphenylcyclopropenone (DPC). These receptors came from a woman aged 40 to 50 with alopecia areata. Some clones in this sample may be carry-over from other donors' samples. CDR3s include the opening cysteine and the closing phenylalanine or tryptophan. The D gene is left open where the match is weak. Clone size is given for some rows only: seen once, a few or many times, or a class if the clone is expanded.

J gene | V gene | D gene | clone size | CDR3 protein | CDR3 DNA
TRBJ1-4 | TRBV4-2 | TRBD1 | - | CASGQGDEKLFF | TGTGCCTCGGGACAGGGGGATGAAAAACTGTTTTTT
TRBJ1-1 | TRBV29-1 | TRBD1 | - | CSVVAGGWTEAFF | TGCAGCGTTGTTGCAGGGGGTTGGACTGAAGCTTTCTTT
TRBJ2-7 | TRBV29-1 | - | - | CSVEDPRRYEQYF | TGCAGCGTTGAGGATCCTAGGAGGTACGAGCAGTACTTC
TRBJ2-5 | TRBV3-1 | - | many | CASSQLVMGGETQYF | TGTGCCAGCAGCCAATTAGTCATGGGGGGAGAGACCCAGTACTTC
TRBJ2-3 | TRBV29-1 | - | - | CSVDEDTQYF | TGCAGCGTTGACGAGGATACGCAGTATTTT
TRBJ2-3 | TRBV27 | TRBD2 | - | CASRTSGTDTQYF | TGTGCCAGCAGGACTAGCGGCACAGATACGCAGTATTTT
TRBJ2-1 | TRBV14 | TRBD2 | many | CASSQRLQAGGPNEQFF | TGTGCCAGCAGCCAAAGATTACAAGCGGGAGGGCCCAATGAGCAGTTCTTC
TRBJ2-7 | TRBV27 | - | many | CASSLGPHPNEQYF | TGTGCCAGCAGTTTGGGACCCCATCCTAACGAGCAGTACTTC
TRBJ1-6 | TRBV19 | - | - | CASSNAYTYNSPLHF | TGTGCCAGTAGCAACGCGTATACCTATAATTCACCCCTCCACTTT
TRBJ2-1 | TRBV4-3 | - | few | CASSHEAGVYNEQFF | TGCGCCAGCAGCCACGAAGCAGGGGTCTACAATGAGCAGTTCTTC
TRBJ2-7 | TRBV6-5 | - | many | CASSTTYEQYF | TGTGCCAGCAGTACAACCTACGAGCAGTACTTC
TRBJ2-2 | TRBV10-3 | - | few | CAISPREANTGELFF | TGTGCCATCAGCCCCAGGGAAGCGAACACCGGGGAGCTGTTTTTT
TRBJ1-2 | TRBV7-2 | - | few | CASSLSPYDNGYTF | TGTGCCAGCAGCTTGTCCCCTTATGATAATGGCTACACCTTC
TRBJ2-3 | TRBV20-1 | - | few | CSATDNTDTQYF | TGCAGTGCTACTGACAACACAGATACGCAGTATTTT
TRBJ2-7 | TRBV29-1 | - | few | CSVHRGGHYEQYF | TGCAGCGTTCACCGTGGGGGTCACTACGAGCAGTACTTC
TRBJ1-5 | TRBV28 | - | - | CASSFFPSGYSNQPQHF | TGTGCCAGCAGTTTCTTTCCTTCAGGATATAGCAATCAGCCCCAGCATTTT
TRBJ2-3 | TRBV7-9 | TRBD2 | many | CASSPRNRLAGGLDTQYF | TGTGCCAGCAGCCCCCGAAACCGACTTGCGGGAGGGCTAGATACGCAGTATTTT
TRBJ2-1 | TRBV11-2 | - | - | CASSKRTAGVSYNEQFF | TGTGCCAGCAGCAAACGAACCGCAGGGGTCTCCTACAATGAGCAGTTCTTC
TRBJ2-5 | TRBV5-1 | - | - | CASTDIQGSETQYF | TGCGCCAGCACCGACATACAGGGATCAGAGACCCAGTACTTC
TRBJ2-5 | TRBV5-6 | TRBD1 | few | CASRDRGTQYF | TGTGCCAGCAGAGACAGGGGGACCCAGTACTTC
TRBJ2-1 | TRBV5-1 | TRBD2 | - | CASSLDVAGGNEQFF | TGCGCCAGCAGCTTGGATGTAGCGGGAGGGAATGAGCAGTTCTTC
TRBJ2-7 | TRBV24-1 | TRBD1 | few | CATSRAGGREQYF | TGTGCCACCAGTCGGGCAGGGGGCCGCGAGCAGTACTTC
TRBJ2-5 | TRBV7-7 | - | few | CASSLDGAGTQYF | TGTGCTAGCAGCTTAGATGGGGCAGGGACCCAGTACTTC
TRBJ1-1 | TRBV20-1 | TRBD1 | - | CSARTPGQGASEAFF | TGCAGTGCACGGACACCTGGACAGGGGGCGTCTGAAGCTTTCTTT
TRBJ1-1 | TRBV6-2/TRBV6-3 | - | few | CASSLLDGGTEAFF | TGTGCCAGCAGCTTACTTGACGGGGGCACTGAAGCTTTCTTT
TRBJ2-7 | TRBV18 | TRBD2 | many | CASSPPGLADEQYF | TGTGCCAGCTCACCACCGGGACTAGCGGACGAGCAGTACTTC
TRBJ1-2 | TRBV28 | - | few | CASSFGRDGYTF | TGTGCCAGCAGTTTTGGAAGGGATGGCTACACCTTC
TRBJ1-1 | TRBV3-1 | - | few | CASSQDVGELRIGNTEAFF | TGTGCCAGCAGCCAAGATGTGGGGGAGCTGCGGATAGGGAACACTGAAGCTTTCTTT
TRBJ2-1 | TRBV29-1 | TRBD1 | many | CSVVSGQGVGNEQFF | TGCAGCGTTGTCTCGGGACAGGGGGTTGGCAATGAGCAGTTCTTC
TRBJ2-7 | TRBV4-2 | - | many | CASSQDSGSPSYEQYF | TGTGCCAGCAGCCAAGATTCCGGGTCCCCCTCCTACGAGCAGTACTTC
TRBJ1-1 | TRBV5-1 | - | - | CASSLSQGPTEAFF | TGCGCCAGCAGCTTGTCGCAGGGACCCACTGAAGCTTTCTTT
TRBJ2-1 | TRBV29-1 | - | many | CSLQLGEIDNEQFF | TGCAGCCTCCAATTGGGGGAAATCGACAATGAGCAGTTCTTC
TRBJ2-5 | TRBV3-1 | - | - | CASSPLDGPETQYF | TGTGCCAGCAGCCCCCTCGACGGACCCGAGACCCAGTACTTC
TRBJ2-7 | TRBV9 | - | many | CASSTTAGQQYF | TGTGCCAGCAGCACTACTGCGGGACAGCAGTACTTC
TRBJ2-1 | TRBV20-1 | - | - | CSARTLTSGVYNEQFF | TGCAGTGCTAGAACCTTAACGAGCGGAGTCTACAATGAGCAGTTCTTC
TRBJ2-7 | TRBV2 | - | - | CARGPGTTYEQYF | TGTGCCAGGGGACCGGGCACGACCTACGAGCAGTACTTC
TRBJ2-2 | TRBV10-3 | - | many | CAISHGSTGELFF | TGTGCCATCAGTCATGGGAGCACCGGGGAGCTGTTTTTT
TRBJ2-2 | TRBV4-1 | TRBD1 | few | CASSQDGRADRANTGELFF | TGCGCCAGCAGCCAAGATGGAAGAGCGGACAGGGCAAACACCGGGGAGCTGTTTTTT
TRBJ1-2 | TRBV5-1 | - | - | CASSFRGVYGYTF | TGCGCCAGCAGCTTTCGAGGAGTCTATGGCTACACCTTC
TRBJ2-1 | TRBV19 | TRBD2 | many | CASTPTSGTYNEQFF | TGTGCCAGTACCCCGACTAGCGGGACCTACAATGAGCAGTTCTTC
TRBJ2-3 | TRBV5-1 | - | few | CASSTGRPFTDTQYF | TGCGCCAGCAGCACGGGACGGCCCTTCACAGATACGCAGTATTTT
TRBJ2-1 | TRBV5-4 | TRBD2 | many | CASSGTSGRNYNEQFF | TGTGCCAGCAGCGGGACTAGCGGGAGAAACTACAATGAGCAGTTCTTC
TRBJ2-1 | TRBV11-1 | TRBD2 | - | CASSSQAAGAIHNEQFF | TGTGCCAGCAGCTCTCAGGCGGCGGGAGCGATCCACAATGAGCAGTTCTTC
TRBJ2-3 | TRBV13 | - | - | CASCRGETDTQYF | TGTGCCAGTTGCCGGGGAGAGACAGATACGCAGTATTTT
TRBJ2-1 | TRBV20-1 | TRBD2 | many | CSARVLAGVNEQFF | TGCAGTGCTAGAGTCCTAGCGGGAGTGAATGAGCAGTTCTTC
TRBJ1-4 | TRBV4-2 | - | few | CASSQTGTVDEKLFF | TGTGCCAGCAGCCAAACCGGGACGGTGGATGAAAAACTGTTTTTT
TRBJ1-5 | TRBV2 | - | many | CASTEGRPNQPQHF | TGTGCCAGCACTGAGGGTAGGCCCAATCAGCCCCAGCATTTT
TRBJ2-7 | TRBV28 | - | few | CASSLTGGEQYF | TGTGCCAGCAGTTTGACTGGGGGCGAGCAGTACTTC
TRBJ2-7 | TRBV7-9 | - | many | CASSLSTGIYEQYF | TGTGCCAGCAGCTTATCCACCGGGATCTACGAGCAGTACTTC
TRBJ2-2 | TRBV5-4 | - | few | CASSLGPGLATGELFF | TGTGCCAGCAGCTTGGGCCCAGGGTTGGCCACCGGGGAGCTGTTTTTT
TRBJ2-3 | TRBV29-1 | - | many | CSVVGGSSTDTQYF | TGCAGCGTTGTTGGCGGATCTAGCACAGATACGCAGTATTTT
TRBJ2-2 | TRBV20-1 | - | - | CSARVPYTGELFF | TGCAGTGCTAGGGTTCCCTACACCGGGGAGCTGTTTTTT
TRBJ2-5 | TRBV3-1 | - | few | CASSQGPMGVKTQYF | TGTGCCAGCAGCCAAGGCCCGATGGGAGTAAAGACCCAGTACTTC